This record concerns one T cell receptor beta chain sequence. Its specificity is unknown. The junction and the germline gene differ at one end; a read error may be behind it. The CDR3 consists of 16 residues. Germline assignment: CDR1 MNHNS and CDR2 SASEGT. Via MiXCR, TCRdb re-called the PCR reads, giving one row per CDR3 protein. This sample yields about 32,000 distinct CDR3 sequences, of which around half are seen a single time; more than 20% belongs to the top ten. These data are taken from a study of esophageal squamous cell carcinoma under preoperative chemotherapy. Points from the study as a whole: After chemotherapy, TCR diversity rose significantly in peripheral T cells but not in tumor-infiltrating lymphocytes. Post-treatment tumor-infiltrating lymphocytes appeared partly derived from peripheral T cells migrating into the tumor. After paclitaxel-nedaplatin, abundant clones were more likely to contract than amplify.

The time point is: after preoperative PTX-NDP chemotherapy. Preoperative chemotherapy with paclitaxel-nedaplatin was given to patients before surgery. This rearrangement joins TRBV6-1 to TRBJ2-3; TRBD2 matches 8 bases. This TCR derives from a human donor with esophageal squamous cell carcinoma. The donor label of this sample is uncertain. This sample was gathered from a patient given preoperative chemotherapy. The CDR3 DNA sequence: TGTGCCAGCAGGGGGTCGGGGGGGCCTGGCACAGATACGCAGTATTTC. Translation gives CASRGSGGPGTDTQYF.